This T cell receptor beta chain was profiled in a study of radiation and T cells in renal cell carcinoma. The treatment here: treatment-naive control, cytoreductive nephrectomy. Controls were unirradiated tumors from treatment-naive cytoreductive nephrectomy patients. Controls included a few female and eleven to twelve male donors, resected 2011 to 2014. About this clone: Antigen specificity is unknown.

Profiling relied on immunoSEQ multiplex PCR, and the TCRdb table lists in-frame clones only, not all of them. The sample lists 7,500 to 8,000 clones; almost 65% were seen once. General observations from the study: Compared with controls, irradiated tumors had more, larger dominant CDR3 motifs.

The germline gives CDR1 SGHDT, CDR2 YYEEEE. The CDR3 runs 15 residues. Trimming pared 0 bases from V and 5 bases from J, leaving 14 bases between. This clonotype was obtained from a woman between 65 and 79 years old with renal cell carcinoma. This specimen was tumor tissue, taken from a patient whose treatment was nephrectomy without radiotherapy. This sequence joins TRBV5-6 and TRBJ1-1; tentatively, D is TRBD1 (5 bases). CDR3: CASSLAGRARTEAFF. CDR3 DNA: TGTGCCAGCAGCTTGGCCGGCAGGGCAAGGACTGAAGCTTTCTTT.